This T cell receptor beta chain stems from a study of CD8 T cells in ankylosing spondylitis. Study conclusions and caveats: The study looked at matched synovial fluid samples from ankylosing spondylitis patients. Disease-linked clones were reported to be significantly enriched there.

This clonotype was seen repeatedly, ten times or more. Its target is not known. TCRdb independently ran MiXCR on the 5' RACE reads; one entry per CDR3 protein. Altogether 200,000 to 300,000 distinct CDR3 sequences are present, roughly a tenth being singletons, with the ten largest covering 6% to 7.5%. The germline CDR1 and CDR2 sequences are SGHRS and YFSETQ. The V and J ends lost 1 base and 4 bases, in that order; junction bases with no gene match: 7. The CDR3 covers 15 residues. The receptor comes from a male donor with ankylosing spondylitis or in good health (not recorded which). Sequencing used blood, either unsorted or a sorted T cell fraction (not recorded which). The chain combines TRBV5-1 with TRBJ1-2, with 7 bases fitting TRBD1. CDR3 sequence (DNA): TGCGCCAGCAGCTTGTCTGGGACAGCCCGCTATGGCTACACCTTC. This sequence encodes CASSLSGTARYGYTF.